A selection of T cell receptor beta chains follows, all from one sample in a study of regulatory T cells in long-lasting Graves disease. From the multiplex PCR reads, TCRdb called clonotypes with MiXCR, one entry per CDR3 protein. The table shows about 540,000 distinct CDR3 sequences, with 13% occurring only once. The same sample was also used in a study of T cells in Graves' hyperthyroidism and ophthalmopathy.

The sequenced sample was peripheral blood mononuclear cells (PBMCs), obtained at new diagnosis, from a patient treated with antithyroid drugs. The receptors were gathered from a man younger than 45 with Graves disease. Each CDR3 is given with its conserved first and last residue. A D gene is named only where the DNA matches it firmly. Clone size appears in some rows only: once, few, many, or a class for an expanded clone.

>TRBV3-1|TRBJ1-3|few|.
TGTGCCAGCAGCCCCGGACAGCCGATTGGAAACACCATATATTTT
CASSPGQPIGNTIYF
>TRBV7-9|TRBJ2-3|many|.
TGTGCCAGCAGCTTAGAGGCTTCACCGGCAGATACGCAGTATTTT
CASSLEASPADTQYF
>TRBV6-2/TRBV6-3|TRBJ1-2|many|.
TGTGCCAGCAGTTCCGAACTGGGCTACACCTTC
CASSSELGYTF
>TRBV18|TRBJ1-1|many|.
TGTGCCAGCTCTAACCGGAGTGAAGCTTTCTTT
CASSNRSEAFF
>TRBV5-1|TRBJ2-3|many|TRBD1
TGTGCCAGCAGTTTGACAGGGGCGGGGGATACGCAGTATTTT
CASSLTGAGDTQYF
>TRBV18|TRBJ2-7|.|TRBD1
TGTGCCACTTCTCCGGGACAGGGTGGTGTGAAGCAGTACTTC
CATSPGQGGVKQYF
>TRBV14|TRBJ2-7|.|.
TGTGCCAGCAGCCAACTAAGGCTCCGGGACGGAACCTACGAGCAGTACTTC
CASSQLRLRDGTYEQYF
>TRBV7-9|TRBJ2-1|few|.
TGTGCCAGCAGCTTAGGGGGGAGTTTCCCCCACAATGAGCAGTTCTTC
CASSLGGSFPHNEQFF
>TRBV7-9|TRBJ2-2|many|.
TGTGCCAGCAGCGTATACAGGAACACCGGGGAGCTGTTTTTT
CASSVYRNTGELFF
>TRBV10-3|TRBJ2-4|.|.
TGTGCCATCAGGGGTGAAGCGGGTGCCATTCAGTACTTC
CAIRGEAGAIQYF
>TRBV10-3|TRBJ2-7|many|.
TGTGCCATCAAGGCCCTCTCGGGGGACGCCTACGAGCAGTACTTC
CAIKALSGDAYEQYF
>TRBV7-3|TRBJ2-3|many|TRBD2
TGTGCCAGCAGCACAGGACTAGCGGGAATCACAGATACGCAGTATTTT
CASSTGLAGITDTQYF
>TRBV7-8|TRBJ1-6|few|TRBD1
TGTGCCAGCAGCTCCACCCGAGCGGGACAGATTAATTCACCCCTCCACTTT
CASSSTRAGQINSPLHF
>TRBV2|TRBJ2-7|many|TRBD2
TGTGCCAGCAGTGAACACGCCAGGGAGGGCAACGAGCAGTACTTC
CASSEHAREGNEQYF
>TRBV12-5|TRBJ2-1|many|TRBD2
TGTGCTAGTGGTTTGGTACTAGCGGGAGTGGTAAATGAGCAGTTCTTC
CASGLVLAGVVNEQFF
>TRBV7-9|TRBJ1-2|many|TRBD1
TGTGCCAGCAGACAACAGGGGAGTCTTGGTGGCTACACCTTC
CASRQQGSLGGYTF
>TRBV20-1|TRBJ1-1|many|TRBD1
TGCAGTGCTAGAGATTACCAGGGGGACACTGAAGCTTTCTTT
CSARDYQGDTEAFF
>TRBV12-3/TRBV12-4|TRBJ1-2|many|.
TGTGCCAGCAGTTGGGGCTTCCCCGGTCATGGCTACACCTTC
CASSWGFPGHGYTF
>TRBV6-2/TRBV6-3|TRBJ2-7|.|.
TGTGCCAGCATTGGAACAGGGTTGTCCTACGAGCAGTACTTC
CASIGTGLSYEQYF
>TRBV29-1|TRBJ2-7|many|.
TGCAGCGTTCGGTATAGTAGTTCCTACGAGCAGTACTTC
CSVRYSSSYEQYF
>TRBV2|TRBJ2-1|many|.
TGTGTCAAAGGGGGGGGAGATGAGCAGTTCTTC
CVKGGGDEQFF
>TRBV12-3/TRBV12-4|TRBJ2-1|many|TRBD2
TGTGCCAGCGGGCCTTCTAGCGGGATTGAGCAGTTCTTC
CASGPSSGIEQFF
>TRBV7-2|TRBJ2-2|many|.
TGTGCCAGCAGCTTAAGGGGGTTGGACGGGGAGCTGTTTTTT
CASSLRGLDGELFF
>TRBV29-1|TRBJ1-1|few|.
TGCAGCGGATCGACGGCTGACACTGAAGCTTTCTTT
CSGSTADTEAFF
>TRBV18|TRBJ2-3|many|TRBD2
TGTGCCAGCTCACCTGGACTAGGTGAAGATACGCAGTATTTT
CASSPGLGEDTQYF
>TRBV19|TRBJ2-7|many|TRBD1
TGTGCCAGTAACGCCCCGGGACAGGGGAGGTACGAGCAGTACTTC
CASNAPGQGRYEQYF
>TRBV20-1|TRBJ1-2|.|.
TGCAGTGCGTTTACCGGGACCTCAAATATAGACTATGGCTACACCTTC
CSAFTGTSNIDYGYTF
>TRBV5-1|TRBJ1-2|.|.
TGCGCCAGCAGATCGGGATTCGATGGCTACACCTTC
CASRSGFDGYTF